The clone carrying this T cell receptor (beta chain) has more than one count but fewer than ten. Its antigen is currently unknown. This entry belongs to a study of T cell responses to AZD1222 COVID-19 vaccine. Study-level background: Doses given second, at about 4 or about 12 weeks, were pooled.

The CDR3 is made up of 16 amino acids. The germline gives CDR1 LGHNA, CDR2 YSLEER. V was clipped by 8 bases and J by 5 bases, with 24 bases between them. Findings and limits, study-wide: Only five or six AZD1222 recipients were seropositive at baseline. Spike-specific TCRs gained breadth and depth after people received two AZD1222 doses. Clonal diversity was possibly underestimated, and white British individuals and females predominated among donors.

Produced via immunoSEQ multiplex PCR; TCRdb's table is partial and in-frame only. The data contain 130,000 to 150,000 clones, roughly nine tenths of them singletons. The sequence derives from an adult in good health. The starting material was peripheral blood, obtained on day 0 of AZD1222 vaccination. This chain connects TRBV4-3 to TRBJ1-2; no firm D call. CDR3 coding DNA: TGCGCCAGCGGCTGGGCTGGGCTAGCCGATTTGTATGGCTACACCTTC. Translating gives CASGWAGLADLYGYTF.